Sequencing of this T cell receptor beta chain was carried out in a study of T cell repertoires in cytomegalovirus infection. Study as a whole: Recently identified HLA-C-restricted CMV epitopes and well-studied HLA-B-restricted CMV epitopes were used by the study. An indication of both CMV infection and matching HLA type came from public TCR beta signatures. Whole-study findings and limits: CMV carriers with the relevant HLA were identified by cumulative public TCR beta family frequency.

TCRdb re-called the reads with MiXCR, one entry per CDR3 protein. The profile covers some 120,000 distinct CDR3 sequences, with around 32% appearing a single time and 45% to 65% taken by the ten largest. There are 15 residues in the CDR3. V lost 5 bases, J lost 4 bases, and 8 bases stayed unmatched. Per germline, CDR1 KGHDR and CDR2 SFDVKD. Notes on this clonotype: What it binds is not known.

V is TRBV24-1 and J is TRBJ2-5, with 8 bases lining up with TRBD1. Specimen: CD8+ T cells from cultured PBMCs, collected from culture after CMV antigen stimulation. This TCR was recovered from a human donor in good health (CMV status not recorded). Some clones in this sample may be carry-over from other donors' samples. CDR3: CATSAPDDRGETQYF. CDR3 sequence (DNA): TGTGCCACCAGTGCTCCCGATGACAGGGGAGAGACCCAGTACTTC.